Each of the 18 T cell receptor beta chains below was sequenced from the same sample in a study of CD8 T cells in Susac syndrome. With random hexamers, reverse transcription was performed on roughly 0.45 to 1 ug of RNA. TCRdb re-called the immunoSEQ multiplex PCR reads with MiXCR, one entry per CDR3 protein. In the table there are approximately 270,000 distinct CDR3 sequences, around 95% of which are singletons. The material sequenced was CD4+ T cells from PBMCs. The receptors derive from a human donor with multiple sclerosis.

The chain employs TRBV7-9 and TRBJ1-2, with D hard to call. The CDR3 loop spans 14 amino acids. The germline V and J ends were trimmed by 2 bases and 5 bases, with 12 bases remaining between them. CDR1 is SEHNR and CDR2 is FQNEAQ in the germline V gene (reference sequence). Written as DNA, the CDR3 is TGTGCCAGCAGCTTACCCCTCGGGGTTTATGGCTACACCTTC. Its translation is CASSLPLGVYGYTF.

V usage is TRBV12-3 or TRBV12-4 and J usage is TRBJ2-5, with 12 bases aligning to TRBD2. V shed 2 bases and J 5 bases; nucleotides not matched to a gene: 12. The CDR3 sequence is 18 residues long. The chain's CDR3 is CASSLRTSGATVRETQYF. The CDR3 nucleotides read TGTGCCAGCAGTTTAAGGACTAGCGGGGCCACGGTTAGGGAGACCCAGTACTTC.

The chain uses TRBV4-1 and TRBJ1-2; D unresolved. CDR3 length equals 14 residues. V was cut by 8 bases and J by 4 bases, with 17 bases left in between. Germline V gene data show CDR1 as MGHRA and CDR2 as YSYEKL. This CDR3 is CASYLPGSIYGYTF. The CDR3 DNA reads as TGCGCCAGCTACCTTCCGGGAAGCATCTATGGCTACACCTTC.

The V call is TRBV29-1, the J call TRBJ2-5; D perhaps matches TRBD2 (5 bases). The germline V gene has CDR1 SQVTM and CDR2 ANQGSEA. V lost 6 bases to trimming and J lost 5 bases, with 16 bases between them. This CDR3 region has 13 residues. The CDR3 DNA reads as TGCAGCGTCCGGGTCCTAACGGGGGAGACCCAGTACTTC. It specifies CSVRVLTGETQYF.

The J gene is TRBJ1-2, the V gene TRBV6-1; D is undetermined. The CDR3 extends over 13 amino acids. Trimming took 1 base from V and 8 from J, leaving 11 bases between them. Germline CDR1 is MNHNS and CDR2 is SASEGT. In nucleotides, the CDR3 is TGTGCCAGCAGTGAAGAAGGGCTTGGGGGCTACACCTTC. It specifies CASSEEGLGGYTF.

The rearrangement links TRBV20-1 to TRBJ2-3; D is possibly TRBD1 (6 bases). The CDR3 sequence is 13 residues long. CDR1 DFQATT and CDR2 SNEGSKA come from the germline V gene (reference sequence). The V end lost 2 bases, the J end lost 4 bases, and 10 bases lay between the germline ends. The DNA of the CDR3 is TGCAGTGCTAGACCCACAGGGTCAGATACGCAGTATTTT. It encodes CSARPTGSDTQYF.

The chain employs TRBV6-1 and TRBJ2-7, with 13 bases identical to TRBD2. CDR1 MNHNS and CDR2 SASEGT come from the germline V gene. Losses at the gene ends were 6 bases for V and 4 bases for J; bases not matched to a gene: 9. CDR3 length equals 16 residues. The CDR3: CASSPTSGRNPYEQYV. In DNA form, the CDR3 reads TGTGCCAGCAGCCCGACTAGCGGGAGGAATCCATACGAGCAGTACGTC.

The rearrangement links TRBV29-1 to TRBJ1-2; D not certain. The germline V gene encodes CDR1 SQVTM and CDR2 ANQGSEA. The CDR3 spans 13 residues. V was shortened by 0 bases and J by 4 bases, with 9 bases between the two germline ends. CDR3 loop: CSVEESGAYGYTF. The CDR3 region has the DNA TGCAGCGTTGAAGAGTCGGGTGCCTATGGCTACACCTTC.

This rearrangement joins TRBV29-1 to TRBJ1-1; the match to TRBD1 covers 8 bases. Per germline, CDR1 SQVTM and CDR2 ANQGSEA. This CDR3 has 14 residues. V lost 2 bases, J lost 0 bases, and 2 bases stayed unmatched. The CDR3 region has the DNA TGCAGCGTTGAAAGACAGGGGATGAACACTGAAGCTTTCTTT. This translates into CSVERQGMNTEAFF. The entire variable domain, with the rest obtained from reference TRBV29-1 and TRBJ1-1, is as follows: SAVISQKPSRDICQRGTSLTIQCQVDSQVTMMFWYRQQPGQSLTLIATANQGSEATYESGFVIDKFPISRPNLTFSTLTVSNMSPEDSSIYLCSVERQGMNTEAFFGQGTRLTVV.

The rearrangement links TRBV12-3 or TRBV12-4 to TRBJ1-5; no reliable D call. V lost 1 base, J lost 5 bases, and 6 bases lay in between. The length of the CDR3 is 13 residues. The CDR3 DNA sequence: TGTGCCAGCAGTTTAGGCGGGCATCAGCCCCAGCATTTT. As protein: CASSLGGHQPQHF.

The chain joins TRBV5-1 to TRBJ2-3, with 11 bases lining up with TRBD2. V was clipped by 1 base and J by 8 bases; unmatched bases: 9. CDR1 is SGHRS and CDR2 is YFSETQ in the germline V gene. The CDR3 loop spans 16 amino acids. The chain's CDR3 is CASSLTSGSEGGTQYF. In DNA, the CDR3 is TGCGCCAGCAGCTTGACTAGCGGGAGTGAGGGAGGTACGCAGTATTTT.

V is TRBV18 and J is TRBJ1-3; D not resolved. Per the germline V gene, CDR1 is KGHSH and CDR2 is LQKENI. This CDR3 region has 14 residues. The V end was cut by 2 bases, the J end by 4 bases, with 9 bases between. CDR3 DNA sequence: TGTGCCAGCTCACCAATAGGGCCCGGAAACACCATATATTTT. It specifies CASSPIGPGNTIYF.

V is TRBV29-1 and J is TRBJ1-1; D not certain. V was pared by 4 bases and J by 0 bases, with 9 bases between. CDR1 is SQVTM and CDR2 is ANQGSEA in the germline V gene. This CDR3 region has 13 residues. The CDR3 is CSVGRQMNTEAFF. The CDR3 DNA reads TGCAGCGTTGGTAGGCAAATGAACACTGAAGCTTTCTTT.

The CDR3 region is CASSLAWASQNEKLFF. The DNA of the CDR3 is TGTGCCAGCAGCTTAGCTTGGGCCAGCCAAAATGAAAAACTGTTTTTT. The rearrangement links TRBV7-8 to TRBJ1-4; no reliable D call. Germline CDR1 SGHVS, CDR2 FQNEAQ. The CDR3 spans 16 residues. The V and J ends lost 0 bases and 5 bases respectively, with 13 bases between them. Using reference TRBV7-8 and TRBJ1-4 for the parts outside the CDR3, the full variable domain is GAGVSQSPRYKVAKRGQDVALRCDPISGHVSLFWYQQALGQGPEFLTYFQNEAQLDKSGLPSDRFFAERPEGSVSTLKIQRTQQEDSAVYLCASSLAWASQNEKLFFGSGTQLSVL.

This sequence joins TRBV2 and TRBJ1-5, with D perhaps matching TRBD1 (5 bases). Germline-derived CDR1 and CDR2 are SNHLY and FYNNEI. This CDR3 is 15 amino acids long. V shed 6 bases and J shed 2 bases, with 14 bases lying between them. The CDR3 is CASSGSRVGNQPQHF. The CDR3 DNA reads TGTGCCAGCAGCGGAAGCAGGGTGGGCAATCAGCCCCAGCATTTT.

This rearrangement joins TRBV19 to TRBJ2-1; 8 nucleotides match TRBD1. Looked up from germline, CDR1 is LNHDA and CDR2 is SQIVND (reference sequence). With V trimmed by 5 bases and J by 9 bases, 9 bases remained unmatched. This CDR3 region has 14 residues. The CDR3 DNA is TGTGCCAGTAGTTCCCAGGGGGCCCACGGTGAGCAGTTCTTC. This gives the protein CASSSQGAHGEQFF.

The gene calls are TRBV2 and TRBJ2-7, with TRBD2 matching 9 bases. From germline, CDR1 is SNHLY and CDR2 FYNNEI. The CDR3 is 12 amino acids. The ends lost 5 bases at V and 6 bases at J; junction bases unmatched: 2. The CDR3 here is CASSLAGVEQYF. CDR3 sequence (DNA): TGTGCCAGCAGTTTAGCGGGGGTCGAGCAGTACTTC.

The V gene is TRBV4-1, the J gene TRBJ1-1; D gene ambiguous. Trimming left V 6 bases short and J 1 base short, with 15 bases between. From germline, CDR1 is MGHRA and CDR2 YSYEKL. The CDR3 runs 15 residues. Written as DNA, the CDR3 is TGCGCCAGCAGTCCCTCACTTCTAAGGAACACTGAAGCTTTCTTT. The encoded protein is CASSPSLLRNTEAFF.